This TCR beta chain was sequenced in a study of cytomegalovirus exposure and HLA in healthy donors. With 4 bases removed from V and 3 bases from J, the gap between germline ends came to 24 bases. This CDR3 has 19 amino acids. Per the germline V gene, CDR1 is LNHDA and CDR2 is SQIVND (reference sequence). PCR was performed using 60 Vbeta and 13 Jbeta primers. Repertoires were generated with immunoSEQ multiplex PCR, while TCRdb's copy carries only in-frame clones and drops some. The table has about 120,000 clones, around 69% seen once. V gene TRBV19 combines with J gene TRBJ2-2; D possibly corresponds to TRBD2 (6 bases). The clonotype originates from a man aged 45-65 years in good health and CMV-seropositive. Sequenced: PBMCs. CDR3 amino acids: CASSRTLARRASDTGELFF. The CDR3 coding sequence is TGTGCCAGTAGTAGAACCCTGGCCCGGAGGGCCTCGGACACCGGGGAGCTGTTTTTT.